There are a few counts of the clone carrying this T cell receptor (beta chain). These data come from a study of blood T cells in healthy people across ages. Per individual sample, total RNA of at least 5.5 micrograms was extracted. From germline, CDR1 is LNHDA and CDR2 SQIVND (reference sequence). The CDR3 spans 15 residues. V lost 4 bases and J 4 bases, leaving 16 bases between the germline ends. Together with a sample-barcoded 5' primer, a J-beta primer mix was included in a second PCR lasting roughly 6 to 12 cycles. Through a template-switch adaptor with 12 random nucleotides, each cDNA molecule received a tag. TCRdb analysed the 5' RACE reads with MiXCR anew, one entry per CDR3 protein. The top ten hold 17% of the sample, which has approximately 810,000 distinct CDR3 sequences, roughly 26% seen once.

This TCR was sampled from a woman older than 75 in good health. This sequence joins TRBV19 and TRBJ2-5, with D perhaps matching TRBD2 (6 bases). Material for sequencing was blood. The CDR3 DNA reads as TGTGCCAGTAGTACCCCTAGGACTAAAAGAGAGACCCAGTACTTC. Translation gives CASSTPRTKRETQYF.